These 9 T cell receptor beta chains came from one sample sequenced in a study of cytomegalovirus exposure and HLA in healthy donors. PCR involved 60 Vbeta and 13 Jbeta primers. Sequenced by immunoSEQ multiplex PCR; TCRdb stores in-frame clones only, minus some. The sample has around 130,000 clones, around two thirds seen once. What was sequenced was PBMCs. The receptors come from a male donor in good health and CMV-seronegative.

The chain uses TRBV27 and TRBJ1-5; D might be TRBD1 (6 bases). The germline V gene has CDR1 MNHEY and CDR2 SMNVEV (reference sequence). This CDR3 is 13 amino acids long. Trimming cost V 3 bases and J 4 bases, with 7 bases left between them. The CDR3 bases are TGTGCCAGCAGTTTTACAGGGAATCAGCCCCAGCATTTT. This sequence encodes CASSFTGNQPQHF.

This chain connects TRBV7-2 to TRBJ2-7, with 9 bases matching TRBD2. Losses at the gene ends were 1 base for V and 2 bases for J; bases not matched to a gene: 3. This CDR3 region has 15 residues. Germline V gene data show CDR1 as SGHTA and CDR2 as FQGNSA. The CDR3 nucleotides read TGTGCCAGCAGCTTAGTTGCGGGGGGGCCCTACGAGCAGTACTTC. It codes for CASSLVAGGPYEQYF.

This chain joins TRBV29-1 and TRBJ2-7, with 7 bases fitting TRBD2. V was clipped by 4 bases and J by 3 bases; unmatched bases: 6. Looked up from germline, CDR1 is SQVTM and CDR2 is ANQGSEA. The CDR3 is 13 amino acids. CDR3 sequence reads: CSVGASGSYEQYF. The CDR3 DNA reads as TGCAGCGTTGGGGCTAGCGGAAGCTACGAGCAGTACTTC.

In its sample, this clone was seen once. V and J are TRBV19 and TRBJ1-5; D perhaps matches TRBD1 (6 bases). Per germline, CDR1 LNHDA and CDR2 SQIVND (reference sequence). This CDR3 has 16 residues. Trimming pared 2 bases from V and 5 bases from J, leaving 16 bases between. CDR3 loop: CASSIRVSGGHQPQHF. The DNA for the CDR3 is TGTGCCAGTAGTATAAGGGTTTCGGGGGGGCATCAGCCCCAGCATTTT. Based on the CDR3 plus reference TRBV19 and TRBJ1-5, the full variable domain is DGGITQSPKYLFRKEGQNVTLSCEQNLNHDAMYWYRQDPGQGLRLIYYSQIVNDFQKGDIAEGYSVSREKKESFPLTVTSAQKNPTAFYLCASSIRVSGGHQPQHFGDGTRLSIL.

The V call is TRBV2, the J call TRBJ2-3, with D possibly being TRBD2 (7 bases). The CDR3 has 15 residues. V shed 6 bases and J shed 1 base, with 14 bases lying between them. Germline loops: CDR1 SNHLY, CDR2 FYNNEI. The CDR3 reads CASRPGGGGTDTQYF. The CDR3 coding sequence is TGTGCCAGCAGACCGGGGGGCGGGGGCACAGATACGCAGTATTTT.

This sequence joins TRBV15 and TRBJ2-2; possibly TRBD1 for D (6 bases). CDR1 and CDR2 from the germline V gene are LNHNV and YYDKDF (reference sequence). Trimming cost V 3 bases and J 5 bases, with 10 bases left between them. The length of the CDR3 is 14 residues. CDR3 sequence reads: CATSRETGTGELFF. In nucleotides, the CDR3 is TGTGCCACCAGCAGGGAGACAGGTACCGGGGAGCTGTTTTTT.

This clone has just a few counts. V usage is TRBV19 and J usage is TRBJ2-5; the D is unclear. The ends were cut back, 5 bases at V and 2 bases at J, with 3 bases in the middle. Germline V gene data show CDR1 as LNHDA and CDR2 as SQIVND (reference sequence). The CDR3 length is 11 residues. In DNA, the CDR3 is TGTGCCAGTAGTCTGCAAGAGACCCAGTACTTC. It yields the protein CASSLQETQYF. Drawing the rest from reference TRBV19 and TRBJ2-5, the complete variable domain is DGGITQSPKYLFRKEGQNVTLSCEQNLNHDAMYWYRQDPGQGLRLIYYSQIVNDFQKGDIAEGYSVSREKKESFPLTVTSAQKNPTAFYLCASSLQETQYFGPGTRLLVL.

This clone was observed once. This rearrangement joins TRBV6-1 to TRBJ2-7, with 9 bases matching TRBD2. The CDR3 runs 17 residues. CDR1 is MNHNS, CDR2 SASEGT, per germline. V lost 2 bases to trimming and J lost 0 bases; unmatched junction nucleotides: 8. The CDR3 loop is CASSESLAGTLSYEQYF. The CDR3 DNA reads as TGTGCCAGCAGTGAAAGTCTAGCGGGGACCCTCTCCTACGAGCAGTACTTC.

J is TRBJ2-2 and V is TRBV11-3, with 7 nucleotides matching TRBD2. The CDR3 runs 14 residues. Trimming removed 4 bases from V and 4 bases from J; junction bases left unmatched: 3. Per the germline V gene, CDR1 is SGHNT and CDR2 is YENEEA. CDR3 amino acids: CASSWTSSTGELFF. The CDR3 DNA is TGTGCCAGCAGCTGGACTAGTAGCACCGGGGAGCTGTTTTTT. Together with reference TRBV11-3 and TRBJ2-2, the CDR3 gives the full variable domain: EAGVVQSPRYKIIEKKQPVAFWCNPISGHNTLYWYLQNLGQGPELLIRYENEEAVDDSQLPKDRFSAERLKGVDSTLKIQPAELGDSAVYLCASSWTSSTGELFFGEGSRLTVL.